This entry describes one T cell receptor beta chain. Its target is unknown. The germline gene is not matched at one end of the junction; a read error may be the cause. CDR3 size: 12 residues. CDR1 SGHAT and CDR2 FQNNGV come from the germline V gene. This record comes from a study of tumor-infiltrating lymphocytes in primary liver carcinoma. Turning to the study itself: Surgeons resected the patients' primary liver carcinomas. The study obtained roughly 3.65 to 7.5 million productive TCRbeta reads per sample, similar across tissue types. General observations from the study: Overlap between tumor regions exceeded overlap of tumor with adjacent tissue or blood. Samples were bulk unsorted, so CD4+ and CD8+ repertoires were not compared.

cDNA specific to TCR beta was made from 450 to 650 ng of total RNA, with a constant-region primer employed for priming. Three nested multiplex PCR rounds of slightly modified ARM-PCR generated TCR beta libraries. For around 11 cycles apiece, the opening two PCR rounds ran with TRBV1-TRBV30 forward primers and a C-beta reverse primer. TCRdb re-analysed the multiplex PCR reads in MiXCR, keeping a single row per CDR3 protein. The sample consists of 310,000 or so distinct CDR3 sequences, 65% of them appearing once. Unsorted whole blood supplied the RNA, and germline DNA was extracted too. The TCR comes from a man in his forties with primary liver carcinoma and hepatitis B virus infection. What was sequenced was peripheral blood. The chain has TRBV11-2 and TRBJ2-7; D is undetermined. The CDR3 sequence: CTSSLHTAEQYF. The CDR3, as DNA: TGTACCAGCAGCCTACATACCGCTGAGCAGTACTTC.